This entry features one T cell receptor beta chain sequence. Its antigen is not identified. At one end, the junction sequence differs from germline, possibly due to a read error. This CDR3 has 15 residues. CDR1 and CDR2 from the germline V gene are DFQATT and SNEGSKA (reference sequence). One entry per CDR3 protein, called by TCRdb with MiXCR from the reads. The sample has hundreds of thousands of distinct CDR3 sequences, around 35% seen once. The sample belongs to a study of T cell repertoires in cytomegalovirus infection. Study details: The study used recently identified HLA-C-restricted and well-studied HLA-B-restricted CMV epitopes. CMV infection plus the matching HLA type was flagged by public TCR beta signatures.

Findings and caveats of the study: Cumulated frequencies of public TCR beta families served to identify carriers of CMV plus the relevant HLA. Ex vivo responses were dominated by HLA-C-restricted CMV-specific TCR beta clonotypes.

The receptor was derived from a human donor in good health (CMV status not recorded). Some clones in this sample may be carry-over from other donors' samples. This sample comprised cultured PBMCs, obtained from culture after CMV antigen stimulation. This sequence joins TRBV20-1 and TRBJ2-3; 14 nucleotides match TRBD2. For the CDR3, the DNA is TGCAGTGCTAGAGTCGGACTAGCGGGGGGCCCAAGTATTAATTTT. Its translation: CSARVGLAGGPSINF.